This T cell receptor (beta chain) was found in a study of blood T cell repertoires in COVID-19. Looking at the study overall: Sites across the United States, Italy and Spain contributed samples from acute and convalescent COVID-19. In each case, the material was cDNA or gDNA derived from T cells, B-cell-depleted T cells, or PBMCs.

TCRdb keeps only in-frame clones here, not all; method: immunoSEQ multiplex PCR. This table has about 94,000 clones, 84% appearing once. Germline V gene lookup returns CDR1 SGHTA and CDR2 FQGNSA. CDR3 length: 17 amino acids. The germline V and J ends were trimmed by 6 bases and 5 bases, with 25 bases remaining between them. Sequences were obtained from peripheral blood. The origin of this receptor is a man in his fifties or sixties with acute or convalescent COVID-19. The rearrangement joins TRBV7-2 to TRBJ2-5; a weak D match, TRBD1 (6 bases). The CDR3 spells CASSSGPYQTQGETQYF. DNA of the CDR3: TGTGCCAGCAGTTCCGGGCCTTATCAGACTCAGGGGGAGACCCAGTACTTC.